The clone carrying this T cell receptor beta chain appeared once. Every one of the donors was a Caucasian adult that lived in Nashville, Tennessee. Sequencing used immunoSEQ multiplex PCR; TCRdb keeps in-frame clones, though not all of them. The sample has hundreds of thousands of clones; 60% to 75% are singletons. The data stem from a study of shared clonotypes between healthy human individuals. The V gene's germline CDR1 is SNHLY and CDR2 FYNNEI. The germline V and J ends were trimmed by 3 bases and 0 bases, with 17 bases remaining between them. The CDR3 runs 17 residues. This TCR was sampled from a woman in her thirties in good health. The chain has TRBV2 and TRBJ1-1; the D gene is possibly TRBD1 (5 bases). The sample taken for sequencing was memory CD4+ T cells sorted from blood. The sample's subset: CD45RA-negative fraction. CDR3: CASSDALGPGVNTEAFF. In DNA, the CDR3 is TGTGCCAGCAGTGATGCCTTAGGTCCGGGGGTGAACACTGAAGCTTTCTTT.